A selection of T cell receptor beta chains follows, all from one sample in a study of cytomegalovirus exposure and HLA in healthy donors. The assay was immunoSEQ multiplex PCR, and TCRdb's table has in-frame clones only and misses some. This repertoire comprises about 140,000 clones; its ten largest clones make up less than 3.5%. Sequenced material: PBMCs. The receptors were sampled from a man aged 35 to 55 in good health and CMV-seronegative. The conserved cysteine and the conserved F or W are not part of the CDR3 here. Fields, in order: J gene, V gene, CDR3 protein.

TRBJ2-7 | TRBV2 | ASSPQGTDSYEQY
TRBJ2-7 | TRBV6-4 | ASSTPFGSAYEQY
- | TRBV15 | ATSRGRTDYEQY
TRBJ2-3 | TRBV20-1 | SASYTDTQY
TRBJ1-1 | TRBV2 | ASSDIGGNTEAF
TRBJ1-1 | TRBV7-3 | ASSLTGSSVAF
TRBJ1-2 | TRBV7-9 | ASSLAGQGAPWAGYT
TRBJ2-2 | TRBV7-8 | ASSLVGQRGSNTGELF
TRBJ1-2 | TRBV5-4 | ASSSGTVAYGYT
TRBJ1-1 | TRBV5-8 | ASTPGTVNTEAF
TRBJ1-2 | TRBV6-6 | ASRPHGSNYGYT
TRBJ2-7 | TRBV5-1 | ASSLASTGVYEQY
TRBJ1-1 | TRBV7-6 | ASSAGLNTEAF
TRBJ2-2 | TRBV28 | ASNAGGADTGELF
TRBJ1-5 | TRBV4-1 | ASSQGEQGRRINQPQH
TRBJ2-5 | TRBV5-4 | ASSPHRGTQY
TRBJ1-1 | TRBV7-8 | ASSLVGGSTEAF
TRBJ1-1 | TRBV5-1 | ASSLVEAPNTEAF
TRBJ2-1 | TRBV5-1 | ASRSAGAQGNEQF
TRBJ2-5 | TRBV11-2 | ASSLVVLAGTQTQY
TRBJ2-7 | TRBV9 | ASSAKTGGSEQY
TRBJ1-2 | TRBV5-1 | ASSLGTGLNYGYT
TRBJ2-7 | TRBV5-6 | ASSLLLVPGSSYEQY
TRBJ2-7 | TRBV19 | ASSRDRGSNEQY
TRBJ2-7 | TRBV5-1 | ASSRLSGGFTEQY
TRBJ1-2 | TRBV15 | ATSHSQERVPSYGYT
TRBJ2-3 | TRBV4-3 | ASSQESVGASTDTQY
TRBJ2-7 | TRBV27 | ASSVTGGASYEQY
TRBJ2-3 | TRBV10-2 | ASSESTGGTDTQY
TRBJ1-1 | TRBV9 | ASSVRVRGTYTEAF
TRBJ2-3 | TRBV7-2 | ASSFTSGDTDTQY
TRBJ2-3 | TRBV10-3 | AISAGSGRGAPDTQY
TRBJ2-7 | TRBV7-2 | ASSLSNDRAYEQY
TRBJ1-6 | TRBV28 | ASSPVDRDNSPLH
TRBJ2-1 | TRBV6-1 | ASSHPGLVRREQF
TRBJ1-4 | TRBV7-2 | ASSLARGTIEKLF
TRBJ1-2 | TRBV29-1 | SVAGGSYGYT
TRBJ2-2 | TRBV5-1 | ASSSEVVNTGELF
TRBJ2-3 | TRBV13 | ASSFGGQMTDTQY
TRBJ2-1 | TRBV6-5 | ASSYTTVSEQF
TRBJ1-6 | TRBV7-3 | ASSLSLDSPLH
TRBJ1-2 | TRBV5-4 | ASSRDRGYGYT
TRBJ2-2 | TRBV7-3 | ASSLIGQQNTGELF
TRBJ1-4 | TRBV25-1 | ASSPPSGQGSEKLF
TRBJ2-1 | TRBV29-1 | SVAPQGGYNEQF
TRBJ1-2 | TRBV5-6 | ASSRPGAPSDYGYT